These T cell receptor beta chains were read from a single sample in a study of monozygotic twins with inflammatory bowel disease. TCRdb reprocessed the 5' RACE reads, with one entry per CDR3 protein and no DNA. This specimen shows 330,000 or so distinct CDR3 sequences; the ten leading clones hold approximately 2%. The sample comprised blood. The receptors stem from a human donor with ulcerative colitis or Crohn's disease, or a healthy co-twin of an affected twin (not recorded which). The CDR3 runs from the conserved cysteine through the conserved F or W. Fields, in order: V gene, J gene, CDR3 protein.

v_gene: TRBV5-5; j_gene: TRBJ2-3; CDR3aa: CASSRTVTGTDTQYF
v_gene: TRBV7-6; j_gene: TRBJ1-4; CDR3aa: CASRGTGVEKLFF
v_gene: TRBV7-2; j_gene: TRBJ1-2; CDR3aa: CASSLIGGADGYTF
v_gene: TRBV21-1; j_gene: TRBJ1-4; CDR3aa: CARRDVAVNEKLFF
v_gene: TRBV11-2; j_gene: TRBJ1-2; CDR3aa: CASSRQGEYYGYTF
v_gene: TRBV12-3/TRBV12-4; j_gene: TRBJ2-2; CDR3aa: CASSFSSANTGELFF
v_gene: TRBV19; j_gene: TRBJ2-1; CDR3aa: CASSFIAASSYNEQFF
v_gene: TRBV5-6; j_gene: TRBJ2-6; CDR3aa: CASSPSPSGANVLTF
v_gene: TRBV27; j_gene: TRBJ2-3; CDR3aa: CASSWTGTRDTQYF
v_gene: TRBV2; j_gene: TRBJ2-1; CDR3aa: CASSDLLAGGAEEFF
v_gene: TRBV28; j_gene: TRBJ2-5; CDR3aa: CASRERGVETKYF
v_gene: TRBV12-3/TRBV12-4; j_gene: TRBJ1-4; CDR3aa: CASSLAVSTTNEKLFF
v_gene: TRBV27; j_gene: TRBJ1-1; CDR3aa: CASRGVGTEAFF
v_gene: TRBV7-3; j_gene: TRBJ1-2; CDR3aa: CASSYDRGIGGYTF
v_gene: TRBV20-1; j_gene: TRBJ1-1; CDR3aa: CSARGQGARNTEAFF
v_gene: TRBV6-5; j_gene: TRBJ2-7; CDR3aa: CASSNRQGRGGEQYF
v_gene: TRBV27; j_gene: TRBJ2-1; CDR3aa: CASTYTRQGNEQFF
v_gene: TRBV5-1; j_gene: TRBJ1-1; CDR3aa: CASSLDGGGYEAFF